This T cell receptor (beta chain) was recorded in a study of CD8 T cells in Susac syndrome. RNA totalling roughly 0.45 to 1 ug underwent reverse transcription with random hexamers. MiXCR, applied by TCRdb to the immunoSEQ multiplex PCR reads, yields one record per CDR3 protein. The sample has approximately 150,000 distinct CDR3 sequences; 75% to 90% are singletons. TCR beta sequencing was performed on blood CD8+ and CD4+ T cells. Relapsing-remitting disease, either stable or active, was present in the treatment-naive patients who were the multiple sclerosis controls. The authors negatively isolated CD8+ and CD4+ T cells and FACS-enriched TEMRA cells. The CDR3 runs to 16 residues. The germline CDR1 and CDR2 sequences are KGHDR and SFDVKD. V dropped 9 bases and J dropped 0 bases, with 14 bases sitting between them.

The sequence derives from a human donor with multiple sclerosis. Sequences were obtained from CD8+ T cells from PBMCs. This sequence joins TRBV24-1 and TRBJ2-6, with D maybe TRBD2 (5 bases). The CDR3 DNA reads as TGTGCCACCTCCCCCCCCCGGGGCTCTGGGGCCAACGTCCTGACTTTC. Its translation is CATSPPRGSGANVLTF.